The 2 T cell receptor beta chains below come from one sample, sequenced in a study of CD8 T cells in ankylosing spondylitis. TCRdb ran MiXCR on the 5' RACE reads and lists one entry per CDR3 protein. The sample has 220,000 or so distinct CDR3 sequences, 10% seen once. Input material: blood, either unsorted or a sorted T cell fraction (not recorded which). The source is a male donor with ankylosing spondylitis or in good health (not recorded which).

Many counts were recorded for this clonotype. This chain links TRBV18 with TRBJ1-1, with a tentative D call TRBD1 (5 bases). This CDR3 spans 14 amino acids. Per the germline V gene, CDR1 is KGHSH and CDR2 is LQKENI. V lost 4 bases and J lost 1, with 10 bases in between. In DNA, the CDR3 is TGTGCCAGCTCACGGGGGACGGGGAACACTGAAGCTTTCTTT. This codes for CASSRGTGNTEAFF.

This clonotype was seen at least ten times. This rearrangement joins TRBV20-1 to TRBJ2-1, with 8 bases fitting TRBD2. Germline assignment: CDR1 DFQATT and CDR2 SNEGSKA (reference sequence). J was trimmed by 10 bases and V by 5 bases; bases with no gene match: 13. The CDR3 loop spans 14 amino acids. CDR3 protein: CSALRGASDREQFF. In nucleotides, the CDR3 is TGCAGTGCTCTGCGGGGGGCCTCCGATCGGGAGCAGTTCTTC.